This is a list of T cell receptor beta chains from one sample in a study of OX40 agonist ivuxolimab in advanced cancers. Libraries were prepared by immunoSEQ multiplex PCR; TCRdb keeps only in-frame clonotypes and omits some of them. Of roughly 76,000 clones listed, more than 65% are singletons. The sample here was CD4+ or CD8+ T cells sorted from blood, taken in a trial of the OX40 agonist ivuxolimab. These receptors came from an adult with an advanced solid tumor such as melanoma, head and neck, liver or kidney cancer. CDR3s include the opening cysteine and the closing phenylalanine or tryptophan. Fields, in order: D gene, CDR3 length, V gene, clone size, J gene, CDR3 DNA, CDR3 protein. D genes are given only for firm matches. The size of a clone is reported for some rows only, either as once, few or many, or as a class for expanded clones.

>.|14|TRBV7-2|.|TRBJ1-5
TGTGCCAGCAGCATAGTCGGGGGTACTCAGCCCCAGCATTTT
CASSIVGGTQPQHF
>.|15|TRBV6-4|.|TRBJ2-3
TGTGCCAGCAGTGACGGTCGGGGGCGCACAGATACGCAGTATTTT
CASSDGRGRTDTQYF
>.|16|TRBV7-8|.|TRBJ2-2
TGTGCCAGCAGCTTTTCCGGGACCCACCCCTTCGGGGAGCTGTTTTTT
CASSFSGTHPFGELFF
>TRBD1|16|TRBV7-3|.|TRBJ2-5
TGTGCCAGCAGCCCCCGGCCCGACAGGGGCCTGGAGACCCAGTACTTC
CASSPRPDRGLETQYF
>.|12|TRBV14|.|TRBJ1-2
TGTGCCAGCAGCCAGCTGGGGGGTGGCTACACCTTC
CASSQLGGGYTF
>.|13|TRBV11-1|.|TRBJ2-5
TGTGCCAGCAGCCCCTTGACCCAAGAGACCCAGTACTTC
CASSPLTQETQYF
>TRBD2|15|TRBV9|once|TRBJ2-3
TGTGCCAGCAGCGTTAGCGGGGGGGCTACAGATACGCAGTATTTT
CASSVSGGATDTQYF
>.|16|TRBV28|.|TRBJ1-2
TGTGCCAGCAGTTTAGACACCTCAGGGGAGGGGAATGGCTACACCTTC
CASSLDTSGEGNGYTF
>TRBD1|15|TRBV7-6|.|TRBJ2-7
TGTGCCAGCAGCTTATCTTCGGGACAGTTAAACGAGCAGTACTTC
CASSLSSGQLNEQYF
>.|15|TRBV10-3|once|TRBJ1-1
TGTGCCATCAGTGGTGGGTCCCAAGGGTACACTGAAGCTTTCTTT
CAISGGSQGYTEAFF
>TRBD1|15|TRBV6-6|once|TRBJ1-6
TGTGCCAGCAGACCCCGGGACAGAGATAATTCACCCCTCCACTTT
CASRPRDRDNSPLHF
>.|14|TRBV6-1|few|TRBJ1-1
TGTGCCAGCAGTGAACAGGGCGGCATCACTGAAGCTTTCTTT
CASSEQGGITEAFF
>.|15|TRBV29-1|.|TRBJ2-1
TGCAGCGTTACCCCAACCCAGACAGGTTTCAATGAGCAGTTCTTC
CSVTPTQTGFNEQFF
>TRBD1|15|TRBV19|.|TRBJ1-2
TGTGCCAGTAGTCCGGGACAGGGGTGGACCTATGGCTACACCTTC
CASSPGQGWTYGYTF
>.|13|TRBV21-1|.|TRBJ1-4
TGTGCCACAGGGTATGATGGTAATGAAAAACTGTTTTTT
CATGYDGNEKLFF
>.|14|TRBV7-2|.|TRBJ2-1
TGTGCCAGCAGCTCGCAGGGGACCTACAATGAGCAGTTCTTC
CASSSQGTYNEQFF
>.|15|TRBV6-5|.|TRBJ1-3
TGTGCCAGCAGCAGACAGGCCGCCTCTGGAAACACCATATATTTT
CASSRQAASGNTIYF
>TRBD1|15|TRBV5-5|.|TRBJ1-1
TGTGCCAGCAGCTTTTCCGGACAGGGGGCTAGGGAAGCTTTCTTT
CASSFSGQGAREAFF
>TRBD1|17|TRBV5-5|.|TRBJ1-1
TGTGCCAGCAGCTCCTTTTCTAGCAGGGGGCGTGGAGGTGAAGCTTTCTTT
CASSSFSSRGRGGEAFF
>.|13|TRBV6-5|.|TRBJ1-6
TGTGCCAGCAGTCAGGGGACGAATTCACCCCTCCACTTT
CASSQGTNSPLHF
>.|15|TRBV18|.|TRBJ1-1
TGTGCCAGCTCCACTCAGATGGGGGCTCGAACTGAAGCTTTCTTT
CASSTQMGARTEAFF
>.|12|TRBV9|.|TRBJ2-3
TGTGCCAGCAGCGCCAGCACAGATACGCAGTATTTT
CASSASTDTQYF
>.|15|TRBV7-2|.|TRBJ2-5
TGTGCCAGCAGCTTCACCAGACAGGTTCAAGAGACCCAGTACTTC
CASSFTRQVQETQYF
>.|13|TRBV7-2|.|TRBJ2-7
TGTGCCAGCACCAAACCCGGCAAATACGAGCAGTACTTC
CASTKPGKYEQYF
>.|15|TRBV5-1|.|TRBJ1-4
TGCGCCAGCAGCTTGGCCGGGCAGGGCGGTGAAAAACTGTTTTTT
CASSLAGQGGEKLFF
>.|12|TRBV6-5|.|TRBJ2-2
TGTGCCAGCAGTCTGTGGACCGGGGAGCTGTTTTTT
CASSLWTGELFF
>.|15|TRBV4-3|.|TRBJ1-6
TGCGCCAGCAGCCAAGATCGGGTAACTGGATCACCCCTCCACTTT
CASSQDRVTGSPLHF
>.|13|TRBV19|.|TRBJ2-7
TGTGCCAGTAGTCCCGAAGGGGCCTACGAGCAGTACTTC
CASSPEGAYEQYF
>TRBD1|14|TRBV7-9|.|TRBJ1-6
TGTGCCAGCAGCTCGGGACAGGGGCACTCACCCCTCCACTTT
CASSSGQGHSPLHF
>.|15|TRBV7-9|.|TRBJ2-6
TGTGCCAGCACCCCATCGAGGGCTGGGGCCAACGTCCTGACTTTC
CASTPSRAGANVLTF
>.|12|TRBV10-3|once|TRBJ2-3
TGTGCCATCAGTGGGACTACAGATACGCAGTATTTT
CAISGTTDTQYF
>.|16|TRBV27|.|TRBJ2-7
TGTGCCAGCAGTTCCATGTCTGACTCAGCGTCAGACGAGCAGTACTTC
CASSSMSDSASDEQYF
>.|13|TRBV10-3|.|TRBJ2-7
TGTGCCATCAGTGGGAGGGTTTACGGGGAGCAGTACTTC
CAISGRVYGEQYF
>.|17|TRBV11-2|.|TRBJ2-3
TGTGCCAGCAGCGAAATGCCCGGCTACAGATACACAGATACGCAGTATTTT
CASSEMPGYRYTDTQYF
>.|15|TRBV29-1|.|TRBJ1-4
TGCAGCGTTAGTTATGACAGCCAGGGGAATGAAAAACTGTTTTTT
CSVSYDSQGNEKLFF
>.|15|TRBV6-5|.|TRBJ1-1
TGTGCCAGCAGTTACTCGCCAGGCGGAGGCACTGAAGCTTTCTTT
CASSYSPGGGTEAFF
>.|16|TRBV5-1|.|TRBJ2-3
TGCGCCAGCAGCTTGTTTGGAATAACTAGCACAGATACGCAGTATTTT
CASSLFGITSTDTQYF
>.|13|TRBV7-9|few|TRBJ1-1
TGTGCCAGCAGCTTAACCCAGGGCTCTGAAGCTTTCTTT
CASSLTQGSEAFF
>TRBD1|15|TRBV5-6|.|TRBJ1-2
TGTGCCAGCAGCCCGGACAGGGGGCGAGGGTATGGCTACACCTTC
CASSPDRGRGYGYTF
>TRBD1|17|TRBV18|.|TRBJ1-5
TGTGCCAGCTCACACCGCACAAACGACAGGGTTGGTCAGCCCCAGCATTTT
CASSHRTNDRVGQPQHF
>TRBD1|14|TRBV5-8|.|TRBJ2-5
TGTGCCAGCAGTCGACAGGGGGCGCGGGGGACCCAGTACTTC
CASSRQGARGTQYF
>.|13|TRBV6-5|.|TRBJ1-1
TGTGCCAGCAGCTACCACCCCGACACTGAAGCTTTCTTT
CASSYHPDTEAFF
>.|13|TRBV7-2|.|TRBJ2-7
TGTGCCAGCAGCTCCGGGACTTACTACGAGCAGTACTTC
CASSSGTYYEQYF
>TRBD1|14|TRBV2|.|TRBJ1-5
TGTGCCAGCAGTTTACAGGGGGCAGAACAGCCCCAGCATTTT
CASSLQGAEQPQHF
>TRBD2|14|TRBV7-2|.|TRBJ2-3
TGTGCCAGCAGCCCGACTAGCGGGCCAGATACGCAGTATTTT
CASSPTSGPDTQYF
>.|16|TRBV6-5|.|TRBJ1-2
TGTGCCAGCAGTTACTCGATCGCACAGTCCGGGCTCGGCTACACCTTC
CASSYSIAQSGLGYTF
>.|16|TRBV5-1|.|TRBJ2-6
TGCGCCAGCAGCTTGGGGGGAGGCTCTGGGGCCAACGTCCTGACTTTC
CASSLGGGSGANVLTF
>.|18|TRBV4-3|.|TRBJ1-6
TGCGCCAGCAGCCAAGATCCACGCTCCCTCTCCTATAATTCACCCCTCCACTTT
CASSQDPRSLSYNSPLHF
>.|13|TRBV5-1|.|TRBJ2-5
TGCGCCAGCGGACAAGAGGCGGCGGAGACCCAGTACTTC
CASGQEAAETQYF